In its sample, the clone carrying this TCR beta chain was seen a few times. This entry belongs to a study of cytomegalovirus exposure and HLA in healthy donors. The PCR made use of 60 Vbeta and 13 Jbeta primers. Repertoires were generated with immunoSEQ multiplex PCR, while TCRdb's copy carries only in-frame clones and drops some. Among about 180,000 clones listed, about 80% were seen once. Germline-derived CDR1 and CDR2 are LNHDA and SQIVND (reference sequence). The CDR3 loop spans 19 amino acids. The germline V and J ends were trimmed by 4 bases and 0 bases, with 21 bases remaining between them. V and J are TRBV19 and TRBJ2-2; weak D call: TRBD2 (6 bases). The receptor was isolated from a man aged 55 to 70 in good health and CMV-seronegative. Sequenced material: PBMCs. CDR3 sequence: CASSRRVIGRAANTGELFF. For the CDR3, the DNA is TGTGCCAGTAGTAGGAGGGTAATTGGGCGGGCCGCGAACACCGGGGAGCTGTTTTTT.